The clone carrying this T cell receptor (beta chain) was seen a handful of times. What it binds is not known. The data were obtained in a study of CD8 T cells in ankylosing spondylitis. Study outcomes and limitations: Disease-linked clones bore a CD8+ phenotype, appearing relatively rarely in peripheral blood.

TCRdb re-derived calls from the 5' RACE reads in MiXCR, one entry per CDR3 protein. Of more than 200,000 distinct CDR3 sequences listed, approximately 24% are singletons. The origin of this receptor is a male donor with ankylosing spondylitis or in good health (not recorded which). Specimen: blood, either unsorted or a sorted T cell fraction (not recorded which).

The CDR3 spells CASSESDKHNEQFF. The CDR3 region has the DNA TGTGCCAGCAGTGAATCGGACAAACACAATGAGCAGTTCTTC. V usage is TRBV25-1 and J usage is TRBJ2-1, with D perhaps TRBD1 (5 bases). The CDR3 loop spans 14 amino acids. Deletions cut 1 base from V and 5 bases from J, with 9 bases between. CDR1 and CDR2 from the germline V gene are MGHDK and SYGVNS.